Shown below are 27 T cell receptor beta chains from a single sample sequenced in a study of T cell responses to AZD1222 COVID-19 vaccine. Only in-frame clones appear in the TCRdb table, and some are missing; sequencing was by immunoSEQ multiplex PCR. Among more than 80,000 clones listed, around 86% were seen once. The sample here was peripheral blood, taken on day 0 of AZD1222 vaccination. These receptors were taken from an adult in good health.

The rearrangement links TRBV5-4 to TRBJ1-1, with no clear D. Germline V gives CDR1 SGHNT, CDR2 YYREEE (reference sequence). This CDR3 is 14 amino acids long. Trimming removed 4 bases from V and 2 bases from J, with 12 bases in between. The CDR3 sequence: CASSTWTVNTEAFF. As DNA, the CDR3 is TGTGCCAGCAGCACCTGGACGGTAAACACTGAAGCTTTCTTT.

The genes are TRBV7-9 and TRBJ1-2; tentatively, D is TRBD1 (6 bases). Germline lookup yields CDR1 SEHNR and CDR2 FQNEAQ (reference sequence). This CDR3 has 16 residues. V was pared by 0 bases and J by 2 bases, with 13 bases between. The CDR3 nucleotides are TGTGCCAGCAGCTTAGCGGGGGCAGACCAGAACTATGGCTACACCTTC. This translates into CASSLAGADQNYGYTF.

The chain links TRBV5-6 to TRBJ2-5; D remains unclear. Germline loops: CDR1 SGHDT, CDR2 YYEEEE. Trimming took off 3 bases at V and 0 bases at J, with 18 bases between the two ends. The CDR3 spans 17 residues. DNA for the CDR3: TGTGCCAGCAGCTCGCGAGATGCAGCGCGATACCAAGAGACCCAGTACTTC. It yields the protein CASSSRDAARYQETQYF.

The chain is built from TRBV7-2 and TRBJ1-2, with 7 nucleotides matching TRBD1. Germline V lookup: CDR1 SGHTA, CDR2 FQGNSA. V dropped 4 bases and J dropped 7; count of bases not matched to a gene: 9. The CDR3 has 14 residues. Written as DNA, the CDR3 is TGTGCCAGCAGCTCAGCCCAGGGGGGGAGTGGCTACACCTTC. This encodes CASSSAQGGSGYTF.

A single count supports this clone. Other DNA sequences within the sample encode an identical CDR3. The chain has TRBV19 and TRBJ1-2; D call uncertain. V lost 3 bases and J lost 5, with 4 bases in between. This CDR3 spans 11 amino acids. The germline CDR1 and CDR2 sequences are LNHDA and SQIVND (reference sequence). The chain's CDR3 is CASSIRYGYTF. CDR3 in DNA: TGTGCCAGTAGTATTAGGTATGGCTACACCTTC.

This chain links TRBV5-5 with TRBJ1-2; no firm D call. The length of the CDR3 is 14 residues. Germline V gives CDR1 SGHKS, CDR2 YYEKEE (reference sequence). Trimming removed 4 bases at V and 4 bases at J, with 14 bases between. This CDR3 reads CASSLTAGSYGYTF. CDR3 coding DNA: TGTGCCAGCAGCCTCACGGCGGGATCCTATGGCTACACCTTC. The whole variable domain, remainder taken from reference TRBV5-5 and TRBJ1-2, is DAGVTQSPTHLIKTRGQQVTLRCSPISGHKSVSWYQQVLGQGPQFIFQYYEKEERGRGNFPDRFSARQFPNYSSELNVNALLLGDSALYLCASSLTAGSYGYTFGSGTRLTVV.

V and J are TRBV7-2 and TRBJ1-1; 9 positions agree with TRBD1. This CDR3 contains 15 residues. The junction had 4 bases not matched to a gene; V was cut back by 4 bases and J by 1 base. In germline, CDR1 is SGHTA, CDR2 FQGNSA. CDR3 sequence: CASSSTGGPNTEAFF. The CDR3 DNA reads as TGTGCCAGCAGCTCAACAGGGGGCCCGAACACTGAAGCTTTCTTT. The full variable domain, its missing parts supplied by reference TRBV7-2 and TRBJ1-1, is GAGVSQSPSNKVTEKGKDVELRCDPISGHTALYWYRQSLGQGLEFLIYFQGNSAPDKSGLPSDRFSAERTGGSVSTLTIQRTQQEDSAVYLCASSSTGGPNTEAFFGQGTRLTVV.

The rearrangement uses TRBV27 and TRBJ1-5, with D possibly matching TRBD1 (6 bases). The germline V gene encodes CDR1 MNHEY and CDR2 SMNVEV (reference sequence). The CDR3 length is 19 residues. The V end was cut by 3 bases, the J end by 7 bases, with 28 bases between. Here the CDR3 DNA reads TGTGCCAGCAGTTTGGCTGATGTGCAGGGGAAGGGTATTAGGCAGCCCCAGCATTTT. It translates to CASSLADVQGKGIRQPQHF.

The gene calls are TRBV7-8 and TRBJ1-5; D gene uncertain. Looked up from germline, CDR1 is SGHVS and CDR2 is FQNEAQ. The CDR3 spans 16 residues. V was trimmed by 5 bases and J by 0 bases, leaving 14 bases between them. CDR3 amino acids: CASSPFPGTSNQPQHF. CDR3 in DNA: TGTGCCAGCAGCCCCTTTCCAGGTACTAGCAATCAGCCCCAGCATTTT. Together with reference TRBV7-8 and TRBJ1-5, the CDR3 gives the full variable domain: GAGVSQSPRYKVAKRGQDVALRCDPISGHVSLFWYQQALGQGPEFLTYFQNEAQLDKSGLPSDRFFAERPEGSVSTLKIQRTQQEDSAVYLCASSPFPGTSNQPQHFGDGTRLSIL.

This clone was counted once. The chain employs TRBV28 and TRBJ1-4, with unresolved D. Germline-derived CDR1 and CDR2 are MDHEN and SYDVKM. Trimming pared 7 bases from V and 10 bases from J, leaving 10 bases between. The CDR3 consists of 11 residues. Here the CDR3 DNA reads TGTGCCAGCACGGCCTATGGAAAACTGTTTTTT. It yields the protein CASTAYGKLFF. The variable domain in full, completed from reference TRBV28 and TRBJ1-4, reads DVKVTQSSRYLVKRTGEKVFLECVQDMDHENMFWYRQDPGLGLRLIYFSYDVKMKEKGDIPEGYSVSREKKERFSLILESASTNQTSMYLCASTAYGKLFFGSGTQLSVL.

Only one count was recorded for this clone. This chain connects TRBV3-1 (or the pseudogene TRBV3-2) to TRBJ2-1; D may be TRBD2 (6 bases). The CDR3 covers 16 residues. Germline values: CDR1 LGHDT, CDR2 YNNKEL (reference sequence). Deletions cut 3 bases from V and 6 bases from J, with 18 bases between. CDR3: CASSHLSGGFGNEQFF. For the CDR3, the DNA is TGTGCCAGCAGCCACCTTAGCGGAGGCTTTGGCAATGAGCAGTTCTTC.

The chain couples TRBV27 to TRBJ2-7, with D possibly matching TRBD1 (5 bases). This CDR3 has 13 residues. Germline loops: CDR1 MNHEY, CDR2 SMNVEV (reference sequence). Between the trimmed V and J ends, which lost 11 bases and 5 bases, there was a span of 19 bases. The CDR3 region is CASARAGRHEQYF. CDR3 coding DNA: TGTGCCTCGGCCAGGGCAGGGCGCCACGAGCAGTACTTC.

This clone appeared once. The J gene is TRBJ1-1, the V gene TRBV5-1, with no clear D. V shed 3 bases and J shed 1 base, with 7 bases lying between them. Germline V gene sequence: CDR1 SGHRS, CDR2 YFSETQ. The CDR3 loop spans 13 amino acids. The CDR3 region is CASSSDGNTEAFF. The DNA of the CDR3 is TGCGCCAGCAGCTCCGACGGGAACACTGAAGCTTTCTTT.

The chain carries TRBV3-1 (or the pseudogene TRBV3-2) and TRBJ2-3, with TRBD1 matching over 9 bases. Germline V gene lookup returns CDR1 LGHDT and CDR2 YNNKEL (reference sequence). The CDR3 is 17 residues long. Losses at the gene ends were 0 bases for V and 4 bases for J; bases not matched to a gene: 8. Here the CDR3 reads CASSQDRTGVYADTQYF. Written as DNA, the CDR3 is TGTGCCAGCAGCCAAGACAGGACAGGGGTTTACGCAGATACGCAGTATTTT.

The rearrangement uses TRBV11-2 and TRBJ1-2, with D possibly TRBD1 on 6 matching bases. The CDR3 has 14 amino acids. The V gene's germline CDR1 is SGHAT and CDR2 FQNNGV. V lost 5 bases to trimming and J lost 8 bases, with 18 bases between them. The CDR3 spells CASSPQGQLQGYTF. In nucleotides, the CDR3 is TGTGCCAGCAGCCCACAGGGCCAATTGCAGGGCTACACCTTC.

The chain recombines TRBV6-6 with TRBJ2-7, with 8 bases lining up with TRBD1. Germline V lookup: CDR1 MNHNY, CDR2 SVGAGI (reference sequence). Trimming at V came to 2 bases and at J to 6 bases, leaving 3 bases not matched to a gene. This CDR3 has 13 amino acids. The CDR3 region has the DNA TGTGCCAGCAGTTACCAGGACAGGGTCGAGCAGTACTTC. This translates into CASSYQDRVEQYF.

V is TRBV5-1 and J is TRBJ2-7; no clear D gene. The germline V gene encodes CDR1 SGHRS and CDR2 YFSETQ. The CDR3 is 12 amino acids. V was cut by 3 bases and J by 1 base, with 5 bases left in between. CDR3 coding DNA: TGCGCCAGCAGCTCTCAATCCTACGAGCAGTACTTC. It translates to CASSSQSYEQYF.

Only a few counts were recorded for this clone. CDR3 amino acids: CASSPGLAGSYEQYF. CDR3 nucleotides: TGTGCCAGCAGCCCGGGACTAGCGGGGTCCTACGAGCAGTACTTC. The gene calls are TRBV7-3 and TRBJ2-7; TRBD2 agrees at 13 bases. V lost 5 bases, J lost 1 base, and 2 bases stayed unmatched. Germline CDR1 and CDR2: SGHTA and FQGTGA. The CDR3 loop spans 15 amino acids.

This clone was picked up a small number of times. The genes are TRBV28 and TRBJ1-2; 8 nucleotides match TRBD1. J gave up 1 base and V 5 bases, and 3 bases lay outside the gene matches. The CDR3 sequence is 14 residues long. CDR1 is MDHEN and CDR2 is SYDVKM in the germline V gene. CDR3 DNA sequence: TGTGCCAGCAGTCGGACAGGGCTTAACTATGGCTACACCTTC. Protein sequence: CASSRTGLNYGYTF.

The rearrangement uses TRBV5-6 and TRBJ1-1, with TRBD1 matching over 10 bases. CDR3 length equals 16 residues. V trimming: 5 bases; J trimming: 3 bases; junction bases outside the gene matches: 10. Germline V gives CDR1 SGHDT, CDR2 YYEEEE. CDR3 sequence: CASRLLGGTGDTEAFF. DNA for the CDR3: TGTGCCAGCAGACTCTTGGGCGGGACAGGGGACACTGAAGCTTTCTTT.

This rearrangement joins TRBV10-3 to TRBJ2-3, with 11 bases fitting TRBD2. CDR1 is ENHRY and CDR2 is SYGVKD in the germline V gene. The CDR3 has 15 residues. J gave up 4 bases and V 4 bases, and 4 bases lay outside the gene matches. The DNA of the CDR3 is TGTGCCATCAGTGTAGCGGGAGGGCCCGCAGATACGCAGTATTTT. Its protein product is CAISVAGGPADTQYF.

In its sample, this clone was seen a few times. V gene TRBV3-1 (or the pseudogene TRBV3-2) combines with J gene TRBJ2-1, with TRBD2 identical over 11 bases. There are 15 residues in the CDR3. V trimming: 1 base; J trimming: 12 bases; junction bases outside the gene matches: 8. The germline CDR1 and CDR2 sequences are LGHDT and YNNKEL (reference sequence). The CDR3 loop reads CASSQGAVAGGWQFF. The CDR3 region has the DNA TGTGCCAGCAGCCAAGGGGCGGTAGCGGGAGGGTGGCAGTTCTTC.

V is TRBV6-2 or TRBV6-3 and J is TRBJ2-2, with no clear D. This CDR3 region has 14 residues. Germline V gene data show CDR1 as MNHEY and CDR2 as SVGEGT. V was cut by 6 bases and J by 0 bases, with 8 bases left in between. CDR3 residues: CASSSTPNTGELFF. The CDR3 nucleotides read TGTGCCAGCAGCAGCACCCCGAACACCGGGGAGCTGTTTTTT.

Only a few counts were recorded for this clone. The CDR3 reads CASSSGLAYEQYF. The CDR3 DNA is TGTGCCAGCAGCTCCGGGCTAGCCTACGAGCAGTACTTC. The chain links TRBV12-3 or TRBV12-4 to TRBJ2-7; D unclear. Trimming left V 6 bases short and J 2 bases short, with 11 bases between. The CDR3 has 13 amino acids.

The chain couples TRBV19 to TRBJ1-1; tentative D call: TRBD1 (5 bases). V was trimmed by 4 bases and J by 1 base, leaving 13 bases between them. The CDR3 covers 15 residues. CDR1 and CDR2 from the germline V gene are LNHDA and SQIVND (reference sequence). CDR3 protein: CASSTVDSRNTEAFF. The CDR3 DNA is TGTGCCAGTAGTACCGTAGACAGTAGGAACACTGAAGCTTTCTTT.

Only one count was recorded for this clone. The genes are TRBV5-8 and TRBJ1-4, with 7 bases fitting TRBD1. J was trimmed by 4 bases and V by 5 bases; bases with no gene match: 8. The CDR3 covers 15 residues. Germline-derived CDR1 and CDR2 are SGHTS and YDEGEE. CDR3 sequence (DNA): TGTGCCAGCAGTTTTGGACAGGCGAATAATGAAAAACTGTTTTTT. This gives the protein CASSFGQANNEKLFF.

V usage is TRBV7-9 and J usage is TRBJ2-5; TRBD2 matches 10 bases. CDR1 and CDR2 (germline): SEHNR, FQNEAQ (reference sequence). J was trimmed by 1 base and V by 4 bases; bases with no gene match: 9. The CDR3 contains 17 residues. CDR3 bases: TGTGCCAGCAGCTACCGAGCGGGAGGGTTAAGCCAAGAGACCCAGTACTTC. Translation: CASSYRAGGLSQETQYF.